This T cell receptor (beta chain) was captured in a study of blood T cell repertoires in COVID-19. Across the whole study: The analysed material was cDNA or gDNA that came from T cells, B-cell-depleted T cells, or PBMCs.

Clones were read by immunoSEQ multiplex PCR, and TCRdb kept only the in-frame ones, dropping some. The data show about 260,000 clones, with about four fifths seen just once and approximately 9% held by the top ten. This CDR3 comprises 15 residues. With 5 bases removed from V and 0 bases from J, the gap between germline ends came to 11 bases. Germline V gives CDR1 SEHNR, CDR2 FQNEAQ (reference sequence). This clone has a single count. V and J are TRBV7-9 and TRBJ2-4; no clear D. This clonotype was obtained from a woman aged 50 to 60 who had recovered from COVID-19. What was sequenced was peripheral blood. The CDR3 reads CASSPTRLAKNIQYF. The CDR3 DNA follows: TGTGCCAGCAGCCCAACGCGCCTAGCCAAAAACATTCAGTACTTC.